Listed below are T cell receptor beta chains from one sample, sequenced in a study of T cells in Graves' hyperthyroidism and ophthalmopathy. One entry per CDR3 protein results from TCRdb running MiXCR on the multiplex PCR reads. The sample gives roughly 570,000 distinct CDR3 sequences, less than 20% of which show up once; approximately 7% is in the top ten. The material sequenced was blood. The source of these receptors is a woman in her twenties or thirties with Graves' hyperthyroidism. The CDR3 runs from the conserved cysteine through the conserved F or W. D genes are given only for firm matches. Size is stated for part of the rows, as once, few or many counts, or as a class when the clone is expanded.

>many|TRBJ2-7|TRBV27|-
TGTGCCAGCAGTTCTCCTAAAGGCCAAGGGAACTACGAGCAGTACTTC
CASSSPKGQGNYEQYF
>few|TRBJ2-1|TRBV7-9|-
TGTGCCAGCAGCTCACCTATAGCGGTCTACAATGAGCAGTTCTTC
CASSSPIAVYNEQFF
>many|TRBJ2-1|TRBV10-1|-
TGCGCCAGCAGTGAGATGGTGGGCCCGGGGAATGAGCAGTTCTTC
CASSEMVGPGNEQFF
>many|TRBJ2-1|TRBV7-9|-
TGTGCCAGCAGCTTACAGTGGGGTCGGGGAGGCTCCTACAATGAGCAGTTCTTC
CASSLQWGRGGSYNEQFF
>-|TRBJ1-1|TRBV14|TRBD1
TGTGCCAGCAGCCACCCCACAGGGGCAGCTTTCTTT
CASSHPTGAAFF
>-|TRBJ1-6|TRBV30|-
TGTGCCTGGAGTACAGCGATTAATTCACCCCTCCACTTT
CAWSTAINSPLHF
>many|TRBJ2-7|TRBV6-5|-
TGTGCCAGCAGTTACTCACGGACGAGCTCCTACGAGCAGTACTTC
CASSYSRTSSYEQYF
>many|TRBJ2-1|TRBV11-2|TRBD2
TGTGCCAGCAGCTTAGTAGCGGGGGGAACAGGCCCATGGAATGAGCAGTTCTTC
CASSLVAGGTGPWNEQFF
>-|TRBJ1-3|TRBV30|-
TGTGCCTGGAGTATCCCGACGGTCTCCTCTGGAAACACCATATATTTT
CAWSIPTVSSGNTIYF
>few|TRBJ2-5|TRBV5-1|-
TGCGCCAGCAGCTTGGGACACAACCAAGAGACCCAGTACTTC
CASSLGHNQETQYF
>many|TRBJ2-1|TRBV24-1|TRBD1
TGTGCCACCAGTGCTGCCACAGGGGCGTCCTACAATGAGCAGTTCTTC
CATSAATGASYNEQFF
>many|TRBJ2-3|TRBV5-1|TRBD2
TGCGCCAGCAGCCTGGGAGCGACTAGCGGGAGAGATACGCAGTATTTT
CASSLGATSGRDTQYF
>many|TRBJ2-1|TRBV2|TRBD2
TGTGCCAGCATTGAGACTAGCGGGATCAGGCAGTTCTTC
CASIETSGIRQFF
>-|TRBJ1-1|TRBV27|TRBD1
TGTGCCAGCAGTTCCATCAGGGGGCGCGCCACTGAAGCTTTCTTT
CASSSIRGRATEAFF
>-|TRBJ2-1|TRBV20-1|TRBD2
TGCAGTGCCGGGACTAGCGGGAGGGGTGAGCAGTTCTTC
CSAGTSGRGEQFF
>many|TRBJ2-7|TRBV6-2/TRBV6-3|-
TGTGCCAGCAGTTACTCAACTCGCGAGCAGTACTTC
CASSYSTREQYF
>many|TRBJ1-1|TRBV6-2/TRBV6-3|-
TGTGCCAGCAGATCCCTCTTTCTGAACACTGAAGCTTTCTTT
CASRSLFLNTEAFF
>many|TRBJ2-2|TRBV20-1|-
TGCAGTGCATTCTCGGAGAACACCGGGGAGCTGTTTTTT
CSAFSENTGELFF
>many|TRBJ1-1|TRBV11-2|-
TGTGCCAGCAGTCTTCGGGGGGAAATGACTGAAGCTTTCTTT
CASSLRGEMTEAFF
>-|TRBJ2-6|TRBV24-1|-
TGTGCCACCAGTGATACCCGGGGCTCTGGGGCCAACGTCCTGACTTTC
CATSDTRGSGANVLTF
>-|TRBJ2-1|TRBV5-4|TRBD2
TGTGCCAGCAGCTTGGAGACTAGCGGGAGCTACGAGCAGTTCTTC
CASSLETSGSYEQFF
>few|TRBJ2-7|TRBV7-3|-
TGTGCCAGCAGCGAAGGTCACAGCACCTACGAGCAGTACTTC
CASSEGHSTYEQYF
>many|TRBJ2-1|TRBV24-1|-
TGTGCCACCAGTGATTCTAGCCTCAGCGACAATGAGCAGTTCTTC
CATSDSSLSDNEQFF
>-|TRBJ2-3|TRBV5-6|TRBD2
TGTGCCAGCAGCTGGAGGGGTGTAGCGGGAGTTTCAGATACGCAGTATTTT
CASSWRGVAGVSDTQYF
>many|TRBJ1-4|TRBV30|-
TGTGCCTGGAGTCGAGGGTCTGGTGAAAAACTGTTTTTT
CAWSRGSGEKLFF
>-|TRBJ2-5|TRBV24-1|TRBD1
TGTGCCACCAGTGGAGCGACAGGGGGGACCCATCCCCAAGAGACCCAGTACTTC
CATSGATGGTHPQETQYF
>many|TRBJ2-3|TRBV13|-
TGTGCCACCCAAGCTTTAGCCAGTGCGGAAAGCACAGATACGCAGTATTTT
CATQALASAESTDTQYF
>many|TRBJ2-7|TRBV27|-
TGTGCCAGCGGAAACGAGCAGTACTTC
CASGNEQYF
>-|TRBJ2-7|TRBV2|TRBD1
TGTGCCAGCAGTGGAGACAGGGGCGGCTACGAGCAGTACTTC
CASSGDRGGYEQYF
>many|TRBJ2-1|TRBV7-2|TRBD2
TGTGCCAGCAGCAAACCGGGACTAGCGGGAGGCGGTGAGCAGTTCTTC
CASSKPGLAGGGEQFF
>many|TRBJ2-1|TRBV12-3/TRBV12-4|TRBD2
TGTGCCAGCACCAGACTAGCGGGGCCACGGAATGAGCAGTTCTTC
CASTRLAGPRNEQFF
>few|TRBJ2-7|TRBV28|-
TGTGCCAGCAGTCCGAGGGCCGGCGAGCAGTACTTC
CASSPRAGEQYF
>many|TRBJ2-1|TRBV7-7|-
-
CASSFGPGNNEQFF
>many|TRBJ2-5|TRBV28|-
TGTGCCAGCAGAGCCGGGACCGGCTTTTCGTATAGTCAAGAGACCCAGTACTTC
CASRAGTGFSYSQETQYF
>-|TRBJ2-2|TRBV2|-
TGTGCCAGCAGGCGCTCGCGGGAAGGATACACCGGGGAGCTGTTTTTT
CASRRSREGYTGELFF
>-|TRBJ1-2|TRBV18|-
TGTGCCAGCTCACGGGCAGACAGCACAAACTATGGCTACACCTTC
CASSRADSTNYGYTF
>many|TRBJ2-3|TRBV5-1|TRBD2
TGCGCCAGCAGCCCCGGGACTAGCGGAAATACGCAGTATTTT
CASSPGTSGNTQYF
>many|TRBJ1-6|TRBV2|-
TGTGCCAGCACCCGCCGGGACCAAAATTCACCCCTCCACTTT
CASTRRDQNSPLHF
>few|TRBJ2-4|TRBV18|-
TGTGCCAGCTCACCTGATACCGAGGGGAAGAGGTTGTACTTC
CASSPDTEGKRLYF
>few|TRBJ1-5|TRBV10-3|-
TGTGCCATCAGGGGAGAGTATAGCAATCAGCCCCAGCATTTT
CAIRGEYSNQPQHF
>many|TRBJ1-3|TRBV7-6|-
TGTGCCAGCAGCTTAGGAACTAGCAACACCATATATTTT
CASSLGTSNTIYF
>many|TRBJ2-1|TRBV2|TRBD1
TGTGCCAGCAGGGCCGGGACAGTCTACAATGAGCAGTTCTTC
CASRAGTVYNEQFF
>few|TRBJ1-4|TRBV29-1|-
TGCAGCGTTGAAGTTGGACTCCGGGAAAAACTGTTTTTT
CSVEVGLREKLFF
>many|TRBJ2-7|TRBV20-1|-
TGCAGTGCTAGAGTAGGCGGGGACCCTAACGAGCAGTACTTC
CSARVGGDPNEQYF
>many|TRBJ2-1|TRBV7-3|TRBD2
TGTGCCAGCAGCCGAACGGGGGGGACTAGCGGTTACAATGAGCAGTTCTTC
CASSRTGGTSGYNEQFF
>few|TRBJ1-1|TRBV6-5|-
TGTGCCAGCAGTTACTCAGGCGGGGGGAGTACTGAAGCTTTCTTT
CASSYSGGGSTEAFF
>many|TRBJ1-2|TRBV7-9|-
TGTGCCAGCAGCTTACCAACAGGGAGCATTACCTATGGCTACACCTTC
CASSLPTGSITYGYTF
>many|TRBJ2-7|TRBV20-1|TRBD2
TGCAGTGCACAAGGGCGGGAGAGCTCCTACGAGCAGTACTTC
CSAQGRESSYEQYF
>-|TRBJ2-7|TRBV7-9|-
TGTGCCAGCAGCTTAGAGGGCGTCAGTCTATACGAGCAGTACTTC
CASSLEGVSLYEQYF
>-|TRBJ1-2|TRBV4-1|-
TGCGCCAGCAGCCAAGTGGTTGGTGGTTCTAACTATGGCTACACCTTC
CASSQVVGGSNYGYTF
>many|TRBJ2-2|TRBV2|-
TGTGCCAGCACTAAGACAGGACGATCGGGGGAGCTGTTTTTT
CASTKTGRSGELFF
>few|TRBJ1-2|TRBV10-3|-
TGTGCCATCAGACTTGGGCAGGGGATCAACTATGGCTACACCTTC
CAIRLGQGINYGYTF
>few|TRBJ2-3|TRBV7-3|-
TGTGCCAGCAGCTTTAACAGAAGAATGATCACAGATACGCAGTATTTT
CASSFNRRMITDTQYF
>-|TRBJ2-5|TRBV4-1|-
TGCGCCGGCAGCCAAGGGGTTCGGGAGACCCAGTACTTC
CAGSQGVRETQYF
>few|TRBJ2-3|TRBV10-3|TRBD1
TGTGCCATCAGTGAGCCCCTAGAGGGGGCCGATACGCAGTATTTT
CAISEPLEGADTQYF
>few|TRBJ2-2|TRBV2|-
TGTGCCAGCACTACCCCATCGGGCACCGGGGAGCTGTTTTTT
CASTTPSGTGELFF
>many|TRBJ2-1|TRBV12-3/TRBV12-4|-
TGTGCCAGCAGTTTAAGGGGAGGGGGTGAGCAGTTCTTC
CASSLRGGGEQFF
>-|TRBJ2-1|TRBV20-1|TRBD2
TGCAGTGCTGACAGCGGGAGGGACCTACCAAAAAGGTACAATGAGCAGTTCTTC
CSADSGRDLPKRYNEQFF
>many|TRBJ2-3|TRBV2|-
TGTGCCAGCAGTGAAGACAGTGCCTCCACAGATACGCAGTATTTT
CASSEDSASTDTQYF
>few|TRBJ2-6|TRBV27|-
TGTGCCAGCAGACGGGACACCTCCTCTGGGGCCAACGTCCTGACTTTC
CASRRDTSSGANVLTF